This TCR beta chain was captured by sequencing in a study of blood T cell repertoires in COVID-19. About the study: Sites across the United States, Italy and Spain contributed samples from acute and convalescent COVID-19. T cells, B-cell-depleted T cells, or PBMCs provided the cDNA or gDNA that served as material.

After removal of 2 bases from V and 6 bases from J, the junction contained 3 bases not matched to a gene. The CDR3 covers 14 residues. Germline V gene sequence: CDR1 ENHRY, CDR2 SYGVKD. Authors' data handling: Nucleated cell counts were estimated from reference gene primer amplification. The protocol was immunoSEQ multiplex PCR, while the TCRdb copy is restricted to in-frame clones and leaves out a portion. V, J and clone size derive from that table, while D and trimming were established from the DNA sequence. This repertoire shows about 110,000 clones, 72% found once; its top ten account for about 7.1%.

This TCR was sampled from a woman aged 60-70 years with acute or convalescent COVID-19. This rearrangement joins TRBV10-3 to TRBJ2-7, with TRBD1 matching 11 bases. Sequencing was carried out using peripheral blood. The CDR3 loop is CAISEGTGGREQYF. DNA for the CDR3: TGTGCCATCAGTGAGGGGACAGGGGGGCGCGAGCAGTACTTC.